These T cell receptor beta chains were read from a single sample in a study of shared clonotypes between healthy human individuals. Sequencing was performed with immunoSEQ multiplex PCR; in TCRdb, only in-frame clones are kept and a portion is missing. The sample lists about 2.1 million clones, roughly 91% occurring once. Sequenced sample: naive CD8+ T cells from PBMCs. These receptors were taken from a man between 18 and 35 years old in good health. Some clones in this sample may be carry-over from other donors' samples. The CDR3 runs from the conserved cysteine through the conserved F or W. D genes are given only for firm matches. Clone size, where shown, is once, few, many, or a class for clones that have expanded.

>14|TRBD1|few|TRBV4-3|TRBJ1-1
TGCGCCAGCAGCCAGTTGACAGGGCCCACTGAAGCTTTCTTT
CASSQLTGPTEAFF
>17|.|.|TRBV7-8|TRBJ1-1
TGTGCCAGCAGCTTAGAGGAGGGCGAAGGGCTGAACACTGAAGCTTTCTTT
CASSLEEGEGLNTEAFF
>16|.|once|TRBV29-1|TRBJ2-2
TGCAGCGCTGCCGGGAGCGTCAATGCGAACACCGGGGAGCTGTTTTTT
CSAAGSVNANTGELFF
>18|TRBD2|.|TRBV7-8|TRBJ2-2
TGTGCCAGCAGCTTCGGACTAGCGGGAGGGCAGAGCACCGGGGAGCTGTTTTTT
CASSFGLAGGQSTGELFF
>15|.|.|TRBV28|TRBJ1-1
TGTGCCAGCAGTTTTTTCAGGGAAATGAACACTGAAGCTTTCTTT
CASSFFREMNTEAFF
>15|.|.|TRBV4-1|TRBJ1-1
TGCGCCAGCAGCCAAGGACCTAGCGGGAACACTGAAGCTTTCTTT
CASSQGPSGNTEAFF
>11|.|.|TRBV29-1|TRBJ2-7
TGCAGCGCCGAAACAAGCTACGAGCAGTACTTC
CSAETSYEQYF
>15|.|.|TRBV4-1|TRBJ1-2
TGCGCCAGCAGCCAAGTGGGCCCGACTGGCTATGGCTACACCTTC
CASSQVGPTGYGYTF
>16|TRBD1|.|TRBV7-9|TRBJ1-2
TGTGCCAGCAGCCCCGGGACAGGGGGCTTAGATGATGGCTACACCTTC
CASSPGTGGLDDGYTF
>13|.|.|TRBV15|TRBJ1-1
TGTGCCACCAGACCGCGGCAGAACACTGAAGCTTTCTTT
CATRPRQNTEAFF
>15|TRBD1|once|TRBV7-2|TRBJ2-7
TGTGCCAGCAGCTCCCCAGACAGGGGAGCCTACGAGCAGTACTTC
CASSSPDRGAYEQYF
>14|.|.|TRBV15|TRBJ2-4
TGTGCCACCAGCCCCACAGGGAAGAAAAACATTCAGTACTTC
CATSPTGKKNIQYF
>15|TRBD2|.|TRBV25-1|TRBJ2-7
TGTGCCAGCAGTGAATATTGGGAGGGAACAAACGAGCAGTACTTC
CASSEYWEGTNEQYF
>14|.|.|TRBV27|TRBJ1-5
TGTGCCAGCAGTTTTCTAAGTGGCAATCAGCCCCAGCATTTT
CASSFLSGNQPQHF
>13|.|once|TRBV7-9|TRBJ2-1
TGTGCCAGCAGCGCCCGGGGCCACAATGAGCAGTTCTTC
CASSARGHNEQFF
>13|.|.|TRBV6-5|TRBJ2-1
TGTGCCAGCAGTACCCGGGAACGCGATGAGCAGTTCTTC
CASSTRERDEQFF
>12|.|.|TRBV7-9|TRBJ1-1
TGTGCCAGCAGGCTCATTACAGGGGAAGCTTTCTTT
CASRLITGEAFF
>15|TRBD1|once|TRBV7-3|TRBJ2-7
TGTGCCAGCAGCTTAGTTCCAGGGGGTAGTAACGAGCAGTACTTC
CASSLVPGGSNEQYF
>18|TRBD2|.|TRBV2|TRBJ2-1
TGTGCCAGCAGTGGTGTAGCGGGAGGCGAGTTACCGTCTCATGAGCAGTTCTTC
CASSGVAGGELPSHEQFF
>15|TRBD2|.|TRBV11-3|TRBJ2-5
TGTGCCAGCAGCTTGGGAGGGACTAGCTGGGAGACCCAGTACTTC
CASSLGGTSWETQYF
>16|TRBD1|.|TRBV7-8|TRBJ1-1
TGTGCCAGCAGCTTAGGTTTGGGACAGGGAAATACTGAAGCTTTCTTT
CASSLGLGQGNTEAFF
>13|.|few|TRBV28|TRBJ1-2
TGTGCCAGCATTGGAGGGGTTGGCTATGGCTACACCTTC
CASIGGVGYGYTF
>15|TRBD2|.|TRBV5-4|TRBJ2-7
TGTGCCAGCAGCTTAATAGCGGGAGGGCCTGGCGAGCAGTACTTC
CASSLIAGGPGEQYF
>17|TRBD1|.|TRBV27|TRBJ1-1
TGTGCCAGCAGCACTACGAGACAGGGGTTCGGGTACACTGAAGCTTTCTTT
CASSTTRQGFGYTEAFF
>12|.|once|TRBV11-2|TRBJ1-1
TGTGCCAGCTTGGGGCAGGGACGTGAAGCTTTCTTT
CASLGQGREAFF
>13|.|.|TRBV27|TRBJ2-3
TGTGCCACCAGCCCCGGAATCACAGATACGCAGTATTTT
CATSPGITDTQYF
>11|.|.|TRBV2|TRBJ1-1
TGTGCCAGCAGCCGGACCACTGAAGCTTTCTTT
CASSRTTEAFF
>14|TRBD2|.|TRBV9|TRBJ2-7
TGTGCCAGCAGCGTAGGCGGGAGCGAGTACGAGCAGTACTTC
CASSVGGSEYEQYF
>15|TRBD2|once|TRBV7-6|TRBJ2-7
TGTGCCAGCAGCTTAGAGACTAGCGCAAGCTACGAGCAGTACTTC
CASSLETSASYEQYF
>17|.|.|TRBV15|TRBJ1-2
TGTGCCACCAGCACATCAGGTGGCAGGGAGGTCGGCTATGGCTACACCTTC
CATSTSGGREVGYGYTF
>12|.|.|TRBV7-9|TRBJ1-5
TGTGCCAGCAGTGTCTGGGATCAGCCCCAGCATTTT
CASSVWDQPQHF
>14|.|.|TRBV6-1|TRBJ1-5
TGTGCCAGCAGTGAATTGGGCCTGAATCAGCCCCAGCATTTT
CASSELGLNQPQHF
>13|.|.|TRBV27|TRBJ2-7
TGTGCCAGCAGTTTAGCCAGGATCAACGAGCAGTACTTC
CASSLARINEQYF
>14|TRBD2|.|TRBV19|TRBJ2-1
TGTGCCAGTAGTCGGCGGGAGATCAACAATGAGCAGTTCTTC
CASSRREINNEQFF
>16|.|.|TRBV5-6|TRBJ2-6
TGTGCCAGCAGCTTGGAAGTGCTATCTGGGGCCAACGTCCTGACTTTC
CASSLEVLSGANVLTF
>14|.|.|TRBV19|TRBJ1-3
TGTGCCAGTAGTATCAGGGGCAGCGGAAACACCATATATTTT
CASSIRGSGNTIYF
>15|TRBD2|.|TRBV6-5|TRBJ2-3
TGTGCCAGCAGTTTAGCGGGAGGTCGGCCAGATACGCAGTATTTT
CASSLAGGRPDTQYF